The source of this T cell receptor beta chain is a study of early T cells in non-severe SARS-CoV-2 infection. Study in general: It was bulk RNA from unsorted whole blood that was sequenced, and the chains were unpaired.

Individual cDNA molecules received unique molecular identifiers. A single record per CDR3 protein comes from TCRdb applying MiXCR to the 5' RACE reads. The sample comprises some 29,000 distinct CDR3 sequences, 5.3% of which are singletons, and roughly 4.1% rests with the top ten. Overall study results and limits: There was a bias toward anti-spike CD8 responses in VDJdb matching, which missed private and CD4 specificities.

This clonotype came up many times. Its antigen is as yet unknown. J was trimmed by 5 bases and V by 4 bases; bases with no gene match: 9. There are 15 residues in the CDR3. The TCR was taken from an adult who was a healthcare worker with PCR-confirmed SARS-CoV-2 infection or an uninfected control (not recorded which). Sequenced input: whole blood. This chain joins TRBV12-3 or TRBV12-4 and TRBJ1-1; 8 bases agree with TRBD1. This CDR3 reads CASSSPRTGRTEAFF. For the CDR3, the DNA is TGTGCCAGCAGTTCTCCCAGGACAGGGAGAACTGAAGCTTTCTTT.